The rows below give T cell receptor beta chains drawn from one sample of a study of blood T cells in healthy people across ages. TCRdb reprocessed the 5' RACE reads with MiXCR, giving one entry per CDR3 protein. Counted here are hundreds of thousands of distinct CDR3 sequences, 43% occurring once; the ten biggest clones make up 20% to 25%. Sequencing used blood. Receptor source: a woman aged 60-70 years in good health. Both conserved end residues are part of each CDR3. Each record gives: J gene, CDR3 length, clone size, V gene, CDR3 protein. Clone size is shown for a subset of rows, as once, few, many or a class of expanded clone.

>TRBJ2-7|14|many|TRBV4-2
CASSQGSGDYEQYF
>TRBJ1-1|11|few|TRBV29-1
CSLTSNTEAFF
>TRBJ2-1|15|.|TRBV18
CASSPSTSSYNEQFF
>TRBJ2-1|13|.|TRBV7-9
CAGSLLAGGVQFF
>TRBJ1-6|14|few|TRBV5-1
CASSLAGGNSPLHF
>TRBJ2-1|13|few|TRBV11-3
CASSLERNNEQFF
>.|15|.|TRBV6-6
CASRREGASYNEQYF
>TRBJ2-3|17|few|TRBV7-2
CASAPTSGGPPSHTQYF
>TRBJ2-3|17|.|TRBV10-3
CAISERAPPTSTDTQYF
>TRBJ2-3|12|.|TRBV20-1
CSASKQGRPQYF
>TRBJ2-3|15|.|TRBV12-3/TRBV12-4
CASRIDRGRTDTQYF
>TRBJ2-5|15|few|TRBV7-3
CASSLTGVGGETQYF
>TRBJ1-4|16|.|TRBV5-1
CASFERGDPTNEKLFF
>TRBJ2-3|16|.|TRBV12-3/TRBV12-4
CASSSARGGGTDTQYF
>TRBJ2-1|17|.|TRBV4-2
CASSQAFGLAGRNEQFF
>TRBJ2-7|14|.|TRBV5-5
CASSFRGDTHEQYF
>TRBJ2-7|15|.|TRBV12-3/TRBV12-4
CASSAGLGSSYEQYF
>TRBJ2-3|17|.|TRBV27
CASRPRRAPLPTDTQYF
>TRBJ2-5|13|few|TRBV7-6
CASSLGMQETQYF
>TRBJ1-2|15|.|TRBV13
CASSPRTGPNYGYTF